Listed here are 14 T cell receptor beta chains from one sample, sequenced in a study of blood T cell repertoires in COVID-19. Measured with immunoSEQ multiplex PCR; TCRdb has only the in-frame clones, and not every one. The data hold about 230,000 clones, with under 90% observed a single time. Sequenced input: peripheral blood. These receptors all stem from a man aged 50 or older with COVID-19, enrolled during active disease.

J is TRBJ2-1 and V is TRBV12-3 or TRBV12-4, with D tentatively TRBD2 (6 bases). The length of the CDR3 is 13 residues. V was pared by 3 bases and J by 8 bases, with 11 bases between. CDR3 in DNA: TGTGCCAGCAGTTTCGGTTCTAGCGATGAGCAGTTCTTC. Amino acids: CASSFGSSDEQFF.

The gene calls are TRBV7-3 and TRBJ2-1; 13 bases are shared with TRBD2. V lost 5 bases, J lost 7 bases, and 5 bases stayed unmatched. Germline-derived CDR1 and CDR2 are SGHTA and FQGTGA. This CDR3 is 15 amino acids long. Written as DNA, the CDR3 is TGTGCCAGCAGCCCACTAGCGGGAGGGAATAATGAGCAGTTCTTC. It translates to CASSPLAGGNNEQFF.

CDR3 amino acids: CASRTAPNTEAFF. CDR3 sequence (DNA): TGTGCCAGCAGGACAGCACCGAACACTGAAGCTTTCTTT. The rearrangement links TRBV27 to TRBJ1-1, with a weak D call TRBD1 (5 bases). Trimming cost V 6 bases and J 1 base, with 9 bases left between them. The CDR3 covers 13 residues. Per the germline V gene, CDR1 is MNHEY and CDR2 is SMNVEV (reference sequence).

The chain carries TRBV29-1 and TRBJ1-2, with D tentatively TRBD1 (5 bases). Germline CDR1 SQVTM, CDR2 ANQGSEA. With 4 bases removed from V and 4 bases from J, the gap between germline ends came to 16 bases. This CDR3 is 14 amino acids long. The CDR3 region is CSVVGEGTVYGYTF. The CDR3 DNA sequence: TGCAGCGTTGTTGGGGAGGGGACCGTCTATGGCTACACCTTC.

This clone was seen just once. V gene TRBV6-2 or TRBV6-3 combines with J gene TRBJ2-7; 8 nucleotides agree with TRBD1. This CDR3 is built from 14 residues. Germline V lookup: CDR1 MNHEY, CDR2 SVGEGT. V was pared by 5 bases and J by 7 bases, with 10 bases of the junction left unmatched. CDR3 amino acids: CASSHPTGVREQYF. The DNA of the CDR3 is TGTGCCAGCAGTCACCCGACAGGGGTTCGGGAGCAGTACTTC.

The chain couples TRBV5-1 to TRBJ2-2, with TRBD1 matching 8 bases. With 3 bases clipped from V and 4 bases from J, the junction kept 5 bases outside the gene matches. Per the germline V gene, CDR1 is SGHRS and CDR2 is YFSETQ. The CDR3 covers 15 residues. CDR3: CASSSTGESTGELFF. The CDR3 coding sequence is TGCGCCAGCAGCTCGACAGGGGAATCCACCGGGGAGCTGTTTTTT.

The chain couples TRBV7-9 to TRBJ1-6; D not resolved. V lost 1 base and J 5 bases, leaving 6 bases between the germline ends. The germline gives CDR1 SEHNR, CDR2 FQNEAQ (reference sequence). The CDR3 length is 14 residues. This CDR3 reads CASSLDRDNSPLHF. The CDR3 coding sequence is TGTGCCAGCAGCTTAGATCGGGATAATTCACCCCTCCACTTT.

This clone was counted only a few times. This chain connects TRBV11-3 to TRBJ2-7; TRBD2 agrees at 9 bases. The CDR3 covers 14 residues. Germline V lookup: CDR1 SGHNT, CDR2 YENEEA. V shed 1 base, J shed 6 bases, and the junction held 4 bases outside the gene matches. The CDR3 protein is CASSLAATSGEQYF. The DNA for the CDR3 is TGTGCCAGCAGCTTAGCTGCGACTAGCGGCGAGCAGTACTTC.

The chain carries TRBV5-6 and TRBJ1-5; D is unclear. This CDR3 is 17 amino acids long. Trimming removed 3 bases at V and 7 bases at J, with 23 bases between. Germline CDR1 SGHDT, CDR2 YYEEEE. CDR3 in amino acids: CASSSTERSAGGQPQHF. The CDR3 DNA sequence: TGTGCCAGCAGCTCGACCGAACGGAGTGCGGGTGGGCAGCCCCAGCATTTT. Together with reference TRBV5-6 and TRBJ1-5, the CDR3 gives the full variable domain: DAGVTQSPTHLIKTRGQQVTLRCSPKSGHDTVSWYQQALGQGPQFIFQYYEEEERQRGNFPDRFSGHQFPNYSSELNVNALLLGDSALYLCASSSTERSAGGQPQHFGDGTRLSIL.

The J gene is TRBJ2-7, the V gene TRBV28; 9 bases fit TRBD1. Germline V gene sequence: CDR1 MDHEN, CDR2 SYDVKM. V lost 5 bases and J lost 6; bases outside the gene matches: 5. The CDR3 sequence is 13 residues long. The CDR3 bases are TGTGCCAGCAGTATATCACAGGGGGCCGAGCAGTACTTC. Translated, it gives CASSISQGAEQYF.

V gene TRBV24-1 combines with J gene TRBJ1-5; 7 nucleotides line up with TRBD1. The CDR3 is 16 residues long. Germline lookup yields CDR1 KGHDR and CDR2 SFDVKD. With 4 bases clipped from V and 2 bases from J, the junction kept 7 bases outside the gene matches. Here the CDR3 reads CATSEYRGIGNQPQHF. CDR3 nucleotide sequence: TGTGCCACCAGTGAATACAGGGGAATAGGCAATCAGCCCCAGCATTTT.

This chain connects TRBV4-3 to TRBJ1-6; no definite D call. V lost 1 base and J lost 3, with 10 bases in between. The CDR3 spans 16 residues. CDR1 is LGHNA, CDR2 YSLEER, per germline. CDR3 sequence: CASSQGGGYYNSPLHF. Written as DNA, the CDR3 is TGCGCCAGCAGCCAAGGCGGTGGCTACTATAATTCACCCCTCCACTTT.

This chain uses TRBV4-1 with TRBJ1-2; 8 bases fit TRBD1. CDR1 is MGHRA and CDR2 is YSYEKL in the germline V gene. V shed 2 bases, J shed 4 bases, and the junction held 6 bases outside the gene matches. The CDR3 has 15 residues. The CDR3, as DNA: TGCGCCAGCAGCCAAAGTCTGGGGACAGGCTATGGCTACACCTTC. Translating gives CASSQSLGTGYGYTF.

The chain joins TRBV19 to TRBJ2-3; maybe TRBD1 (6 bases). CDR1 is LNHDA and CDR2 is SQIVND in the germline V gene (reference sequence). The CDR3 covers 20 residues. The ends were cut back, 7 bases at V and 2 bases at J, with 31 bases in the middle. CDR3 sequence reads: CASKPPFGPTGTRHTDTQYF. In nucleotides, the CDR3 is TGTGCCAGTAAGCCGCCCTTCGGCCCCACAGGGACAAGGCACACAGATACGCAGTATTTT. Supplemented by reference TRBV19 and TRBJ2-3, the full variable domain reads DGGITQSPKYLFRKEGQNVTLSCEQNLNHDAMYWYRQDPGQGLRLIYYSQIVNDFQKGDIAEGYSVSREKKESFPLTVTSAQKNPTAFYLCASKPPFGPTGTRHTDTQYFGPGTRLTVL.